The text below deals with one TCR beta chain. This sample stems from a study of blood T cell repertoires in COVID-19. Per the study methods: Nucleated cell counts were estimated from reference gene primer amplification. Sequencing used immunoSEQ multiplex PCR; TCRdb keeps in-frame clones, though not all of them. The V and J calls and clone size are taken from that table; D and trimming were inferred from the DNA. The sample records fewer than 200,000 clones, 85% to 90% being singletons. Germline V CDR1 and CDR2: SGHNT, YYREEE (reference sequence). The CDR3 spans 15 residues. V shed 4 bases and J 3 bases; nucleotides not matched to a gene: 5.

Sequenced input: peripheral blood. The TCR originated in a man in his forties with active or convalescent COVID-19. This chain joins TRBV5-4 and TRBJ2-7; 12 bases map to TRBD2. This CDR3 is CASSKTSGSIYEQYF. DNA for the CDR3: TGTGCCAGCAGCAAGACTAGCGGGAGCATCTACGAGCAGTACTTC.